Detailed here is one TCR beta chain. The sample belongs to a study of OX40 agonist ivuxolimab in advanced cancers. This CDR3 comprises 16 residues. The protocol was immunoSEQ multiplex PCR, while the TCRdb copy is restricted to in-frame clones and leaves out a portion. The sample has about 91,000 clones, more than 70% seen once. This clonotype was sampled from an adult with an advanced solid tumor such as melanoma, head and neck, liver or kidney cancer. The chain joins TRBV21-1 to TRBJ2-1; the DNA was not used to check the table's D call, TRBD2. TRBV21-1 is reported as a pseudogene. The sequencing used CD4+ or CD8+ T cells sorted from blood, collected in a trial of the OX40 agonist ivuxolimab. CDR3 in DNA: TGTGCCAGCAGCAAAGGGGCTCCTAGCGGATGCGATGAGCAGTTCTTC. Protein sequence: CASSKGAPSGCDEQFF.